Listed below are T cell receptor beta chains from one sample, sequenced in a study of T cell repertoires in cytomegalovirus infection. These receptors' targets are unknown. TCRdb passed the reads through MiXCR, listing each CDR3 protein once. Of some 500,000 distinct CDR3 sequences listed, around 30% are singletons. The sample in question was cultured PBMCs, obtained from culture after CMV antigen stimulation. The receptor set was obtained from a human donor in good health (CMV status not recorded). Some clones in this sample may be carry-over from other donors' samples. CDR3s include the opening cysteine and the closing phenylalanine or tryptophan. A D gene is named only where the DNA matches it firmly. Clone size is stated in some rows and not others, as once, few, many or a class when expanded.

clone_size | d_call | j_call | cdr3_length | v_call | cdr3_aa | cdr3_nt
few | NA | TRBJ1-2 | 12 | TRBV30 | CAWREARVGYTF | TGTGCCTGGAGGGAGGCCCGAGTAGGCTACACCTTC
many | NA | TRBJ2-1 | 14 | TRBV7-2 | CASSLARPGWEQFF | TGTGCCAGCAGCTTAGCAAGACCGGGATGGGAGCAGTTCTTC
NA | TRBD2 | TRBJ2-1 | 16 | TRBV6-6 | CASSPLTSGSYNEQFF | TGTGCCAGCAGTCCCCTGACTAGCGGGAGCTACAATGAGCAGTTCTTC
NA | NA | TRBJ2-2 | 17 | TRBV4-3 | CASSQLLFHRVTGELFF | TGCGCCAGCAGCCAGCTCCTTTTTCACAGGGTTACCGGGGAGCTGTTTTTT
few | TRBD2 | TRBJ2-1 | 15 | TRBV5-1 | CASSLDSGRYNEQFF | TGCGCCAGCAGCTTGGATAGCGGGAGATACAATGAGCAGTTCTTC
few | NA | TRBJ1-6 | 12 | TRBV7-2 | CASSLAHSPLHF | TGTGCCAGCAGCTTAGCGCACTCACCCCTCCACTTT
NA | TRBD1 | TRBJ1-1 | 14 | TRBV6-2/TRBV6-3 | CASSYLAGGTEAFF | TGTGCCAGCAGTTACCTGGCAGGGGGCACTGAAGCTTTCTTT
NA | NA | TRBJ1-3 | 14 | TRBV6-2/TRBV6-3 | CASRKTDAGNTIYF | TGTGCCAGCAGGAAGACAGACGCTGGAAACACCATATATTTT
NA | TRBD1 | TRBJ2-5 | 15 | TRBV19 | CASSSFGQVQETQYF | TGTGCCAGTAGTAGCTTCGGACAGGTCCAAGAGACCCAGTACTTC
NA | NA | TRBJ1-4 | 12 | TRBV29-1 | CSVGVSNEKLFF | TGCAGCGTTGGGGTCTCGAATGAAAAACTGTTTTTT
few | NA | TRBJ2-5 | 13 | TRBV6-2/TRBV6-3 | CATTDYRKETQYF | TGTGCCACCACGGACTATAGAAAAGAGACCCAGTACTTC
NA | TRBD2 | TRBJ2-3 | 15 | TRBV6-1 | CASRPSAGGPRTQYF | TGTGCCAGCAGGCCGAGCGCGGGAGGGCCACGGACGCAGTATTTT
NA | NA | TRBJ1-2 | 16 | TRBV7-2 | CASSLDFQGFLYGYTF | TGTGCCAGCAGCTTAGATTTCCAGGGGTTCTTGTATGGCTACACCTTC
NA | NA | TRBJ1-1 | 12 | TRBV12-3/TRBV12-4 | CASSRQKTEAFF | TGTGCCAGCAGTCGACAGAAGACTGAAGCTTTCTTT
NA | NA | TRBJ1-4 | 12 | TRBV20-1 | CSAPEMGEKLFF | TGCAGTGCTCCAGAGATGGGGGAAAAACTGTTTTTT
few | NA | TRBJ2-1 | 13 | TRBV7-8 | CASSLVRWNEQFF | TGTGCCAGCAGCTTAGTTCGGTGGAATGAGCAGTTCTTC
NA | NA | TRBJ2-1 | 18 | TRBV7-2 | CASSLATEGLAPTMRQFF | TGTGCCAGCAGCTTAGCCACAGAAGGGCTAGCGCCTACAATGAGGCAGTTCTTC
NA | TRBD2 | TRBJ2-1 | 14 | TRBV7-9 | CASSFLAGPHFQIF | TGTGCCAGCAGCTTCCTAGCGGGCCCGCATTTTCAAATCTTC
few | NA | TRBJ2-5 | 16 | TRBV7-8 | CASSLGPGTHQETQYF | TGTGCCAGCAGCTTAGGACCCGGGACACATCAAGAGACCCAGTACTTC
NA | TRBD2 | TRBJ2-5 | 15 | TRBV11-2 | CASSLGTSRRETQYF | TGTGCCAGCAGCTTAGGGACTAGCAGGCGAGAGACCCAGTACTTC
few | NA | TRBJ2-3 | 15 | TRBV7-2 | CASSPDGKSTDTQYF | TGTGCCAGCAGCCCGGACGGGAAAAGCACAGATACGCAGTATTTT
few | NA | TRBJ2-7 | 17 | TRBV3-1 | CASSHLLIGATSYEQYF | TGTGCCAGCAGCCACTTACTTATCGGGGCCACCTCCTACGAGCAGTACTTC
many | TRBD2 | TRBJ2-7 | 15 | TRBV7-2 | CASSLGGLAGGEQYF | TGTGCCAGCAGCTTAGGAGGACTAGCGGGAGGCGAGCAGTACTTC
NA | TRBD2 | TRBJ2-1 | 16 | TRBV7-6 | CASSPGTSGRASEQFF | TGTGCCAGCAGCCCTGGGACTAGCGGGAGAGCGAGCGAGCAGTTCTTC
many | NA | TRBJ2-1 | 13 | TRBV7-2 | CASRPPSGNEQFF | TGTGCCAGCAGACCCCCTTCGGGGAATGAGCAGTTCTTC
few | NA | TRBJ2-7 | 15 | TRBV7-2 | CASSLQLFGSYEQYF | TGTGCCAGCAGCTTACAGTTATTCGGGAGCTACGAGCAGTACTTC
many | NA | TRBJ1-1 | 15 | TRBV7-2 | CASSLGRAGNTEAFF | TGTGCCAGCAGCTTAGGTAGGGCTGGAAACACTGAAGCTTTCTTT
few | NA | TRBJ2-1 | 17 | TRBV7-2 | CASSRPPERLQMDEQFF | TGTGCCAGCAGCCGTCCCCCGGAGAGACTCCAAATGGATGAGCAGTTCTTC
NA | TRBD1 | TRBJ2-6 | 17 | TRBV28 | CASSWGQGSSGANVLTF | TGTGCCAGCAGTTGGGGACAGGGATCGTCTGGGGCCAACGTCCTGACTTTC
NA | TRBD2 | TRBJ2-1 | 14 | TRBV19 | CASKREFTYNEQFF | TGTGCCAGTAAGCGGGAGTTCACATACAATGAGCAGTTCTTC
few | NA | TRBJ2-5 | 14 | TRBV7-2 | CASSLGASSPTQYF | TGTGCCAGCAGCTTAGGCGCTAGTTCACCGACCCAGTACTTC
NA | NA | TRBJ1-2 | 15 | TRBV4-3 | CASSQAGSPNYGYTF | TGCGCCAGCAGCCAAGCAGGGAGCCCTAACTATGGCTACACCTTC
NA | TRBD1 | TRBJ2-1 | 15 | TRBV12-3/TRBV12-4 | CASKGDRGSYNEQFF | TGTGCCAGCAAGGGGGACAGAGGGTCCTACAATGAGCAGTTCTTC
NA | TRBD2 | TRBJ2-1 | 16 | TRBV6-5 | CASGDAGTSGRDQQFF | TGTGCCAGCGGGGATGCCGGGACTAGCGGGAGAGATCAGCAGTTCTTC
many | TRBD1 | TRBJ1-5 | 15 | TRBV7-2 | CASSRLTGGNQPQHF | TGTGCCAGCAGCCGCCTCACAGGGGGCAATCAGCCCCAGCATTTT
NA | NA | TRBJ1-1 | 13 | TRBV20-1 | CTSLGQTNTEAFF | TGCACTTCCTTGGGACAAACGAACACTGAAGCTTTCTTT
once | TRBD1 | TRBJ2-1 | 15 | TRBV12-3/TRBV12-4 | CASSLLTGSYNEQFF | TGTGCCAGCAGCCTACTGACAGGGTCCTACAATGAGCAGTTCTTC
many | NA | TRBJ1-1 | 14 | TRBV7-2 | CASSLYQGNTEAFF | TGTGCCAGCAGCTTATATCAGGGGAACACTGAAGCTTTCTTT
many | NA | TRBJ1-2 | 15 | TRBV7-2 | CASSLVSGSNYGYTF | TGTGCCAGCAGCTTAGTATCCGGATCTAACTATGGCTACACCTTC
many | NA | TRBJ2-5 | 15 | TRBV7-2 | CASSLGREVPETQYF | TGTGCCAGCAGCTTAGGACGAGAAGTTCCTGAGACCCAGTACTTC
many | NA | TRBJ2-2 | 15 | TRBV7-6 | CASSLTAGGAGELFF | TGTGCCAGCAGCTTAACCGCGGGTGGGGCCGGGGAGCTGTTTTTT
NA | NA | TRBJ2-1 | 17 | TRBV5-5 | CASSLAKVGGPYNEQFF | TGTGCCAGCAGCTTGGCCAAGGTGGGAGGACCCTACAATGAGCAGTTCTTC
few | TRBD1 | TRBJ1-2 | 15 | TRBV24-1 | CATSDPGQAAYGYTF | TGTGCCACCAGTGACCCCGGACAGGCTGCCTATGGCTACACCTTC
NA | NA | TRBJ2-1 | 15 | TRBV19 | CASSHPASMASEQFF | TGTGCCAGTAGTCATCCGGCTAGCATGGCTAGTGAGCAGTTCTTC
NA | NA | TRBJ2-3 | 11 | TRBV28 | CASSFRDTQYF | TGTGCCAGCAGTTTCCGTGATACGCAGTATTTT
few | NA | TRBJ2-7 | 11 | TRBV19 | CAAGGSYEQYF | TGTGCCGCTGGCGGATCCTACGAGCAGTACTTC
few | NA | TRBJ2-3 | 16 | TRBV5-1 | CASSPLRQVYTDTQYF | TGCGCCAGCAGCCCCCTCAGGCAAGTTTACACAGATACGCAGTATTTT
NA | TRBD2 | TRBJ2-3 | 17 | TRBV5-1 | CASSPGGGRAPTDTQYF | TGCGCCAGCAGCCCGGGGGGCGGGAGGGCCCCTACAGATACGCAGTATTTT
NA | TRBD2 | TRBJ2-1 | 18 | TRBV5-1 | CASSHMGRTSGRYNEQFF | TGCGCCAGCAGTCATATGGGCCGGACTAGCGGGAGGTACAATGAGCAGTTCTTC
NA | TRBD2 | TRBJ2-2 | 16 | TRBV7-2 | CANSSGLAGLTGELFF | TGTGCCAACAGCTCAGGACTAGCGGGACTTACCGGGGAGCTGTTTTTT
NA | TRBD1 | TRBJ1-4 | 14 | TRBV7-6 | CASRPSGGGEKLFF | TGTGCCAGCAGACCTTCAGGGGGAGGAGAAAAACTGTTTTTT
NA | TRBD2 | TRBJ2-1 | 16 | TRBV12-3/TRBV12-4 | CASSLSSGRGGNEQFF | TGTGCCAGCAGTTTATCTAGCGGGAGGGGGGGCAATGAGCAGTTCTTC
NA | NA | TRBJ1-5 | 15 | TRBV2 | CASSNQANSNQPQHF | TGTGCCAGCAGTAACCAGGCTAATAGCAATCAGCCCCAGCATTTT